Shown below are 3 T cell receptor beta chains from a single sample sequenced in a study of OX40 agonist ivuxolimab in advanced cancers. Libraries were prepared by immunoSEQ multiplex PCR; TCRdb keeps only in-frame clonotypes and omits some of them. The sample lists tens of thousands of clones; 75% to 90% were seen once. Sequences were derived from CD4+ or CD8+ T cells sorted from blood, sampled in a trial of the OX40 agonist ivuxolimab. The receptors were gathered from an adult with an advanced solid tumor such as melanoma, head and neck, liver or kidney cancer.

The chain is built from TRBV19 and TRBJ2-1; TRBD2 matches at 9 bases. The germline V gene encodes CDR1 LNHDA and CDR2 SQIVND (reference sequence). The CDR3 runs 15 residues. V was pared by 5 bases and J by 10 bases, with 12 bases of the junction left unmatched. CDR3 residues: CASSWMASGVGEQFF. In nucleotides, the CDR3 is TGTGCCAGTAGTTGGATGGCTAGCGGGGTTGGGGAGCAGTTCTTC.

The rearrangement uses TRBV27 and TRBJ2-2, with no clear D. This CDR3 spans 13 amino acids. The germline V gene has CDR1 MNHEY and CDR2 SMNVEV (reference sequence). V was shortened by 7 bases and J by 0 bases, with 6 bases between the two germline ends. The CDR3 DNA is TGTGCCAGCACGCCTACGAACACCGGGGAGCTGTTTTTT. Its protein product is CASTPTNTGELFF.

This chain connects TRBV7-9 to TRBJ2-7; 8 bases map to TRBD2. The CDR3 length is 16 residues. V shed 6 bases and J 7 bases; nucleotides not matched to a gene: 17. The germline CDR1 and CDR2 sequences are SEHNR and FQNEAQ (reference sequence). The CDR3 DNA reads TGTGCCAGCAGTCCCGGGCCCCCTTTTCAGCGGGGGGAGCAGTACTTC. Translating gives CASSPGPPFQRGEQYF.